The source of this TCR beta chain is a study of blood T cell repertoires in COVID-19. Study details: Sites across the United States, Italy and Spain contributed samples from acute and convalescent COVID-19. T cells, B-cell-depleted T cells, or PBMCs supplied cDNA or gDNA.

The CDR3 spans 12 residues. Losses at the gene ends were 2 bases for V and 12 bases for J; bases not matched to a gene: 7. Germline V gene sequence: CDR1 MDHEN, CDR2 SYDVKM. In the original workflow: Amplification of reference gene primers provided the estimated nucleated cell counts. Generated by immunoSEQ multiplex PCR, the TCRdb table keeps only in-frame clones and is missing some. V and J calls and clone size are copied from that table; D and trimming were computed from the DNA. The sample shows 100,000 to 140,000 clones, 70% to 90% of them seen only once. The sequence derives from a man in his fifties or sixties with active or convalescent COVID-19. The rearrangement uses TRBV28 and TRBJ2-7, with TRBD1 matching over 7 bases. The sequencing input was peripheral blood. CDR3 loop: CASSLGYRGPYF. The CDR3 DNA follows: TGTGCCAGCAGTTTAGGATACAGGGGCCCGTACTTC.